These 3 T cell receptor beta chains came from one sample sequenced in a study of shared clonotypes between healthy human individuals. Only in-frame clones appear in the TCRdb table, and some are missing; sequencing was by immunoSEQ multiplex PCR. This table holds about 1.1 million clones, roughly 77% found once. The sequenced sample was memory CD4+ T cells from PBMCs. Noted subset: CD45RA-negative fraction. The receptor set was obtained from a man aged 18-30 years in good health. Some clones in this sample may be carry-over from other donors' samples.

J is TRBJ2-7 and V is TRBV5-4; 9 bases are a match to TRBD2. Trimming took 4 bases from V and 5 from J; bases not matched to a gene: 10. The CDR3 spans 15 residues. In germline, CDR1 is SGHNT, CDR2 YYREEE (reference sequence). The CDR3 is CASSPPGTSIHEQYF. The CDR3 coding sequence is TGTGCCAGCAGCCCCCCGGGGACTAGCATCCACGAGCAGTACTTC.

V gene TRBV5-1 combines with J gene TRBJ2-2, with D maybe TRBD2 (5 bases). The CDR3 loop spans 15 amino acids. The germline V gene has CDR1 SGHRS and CDR2 YFSETQ. V lost 0 bases to trimming and J lost 3 bases, with 9 bases between them. The DNA for the CDR3 is TGCGCCAGCAGCTTGGAAGGACTTCACACCGGGGAGCTGTTTTTT. It translates to CASSLEGLHTGELFF.

The chain combines TRBV5-1 with TRBJ2-2, with D possibly being TRBD1 (5 bases). This CDR3 has 14 residues. Germline CDR1 SGHRS, CDR2 YFSETQ. V was clipped by 4 bases and J by 0 bases, with 7 bases between them. CDR3 nucleotide sequence: TGCGCCAGCAGCACAGGAGCGAACACCGGGGAGCTGTTTTTT. Its protein product is CASSTGANTGELFF.